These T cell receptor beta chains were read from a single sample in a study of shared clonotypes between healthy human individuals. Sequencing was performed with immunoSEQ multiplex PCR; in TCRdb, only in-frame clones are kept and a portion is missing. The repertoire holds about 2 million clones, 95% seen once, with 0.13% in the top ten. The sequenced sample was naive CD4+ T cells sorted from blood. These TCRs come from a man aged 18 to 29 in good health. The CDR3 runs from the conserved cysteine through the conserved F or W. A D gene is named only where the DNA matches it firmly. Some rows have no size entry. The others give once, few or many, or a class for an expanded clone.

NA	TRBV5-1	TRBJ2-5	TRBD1	TGCGCCAGCAGTACGGACAGGTGGCAAGAGACCCAGTACTTC	CASSTDRWQETQYF
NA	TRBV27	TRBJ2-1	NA	TGTGCCATACCGGGACATACGTCTTCCAATGAGCAGTTCTTC	CAIPGHTSSNEQFF
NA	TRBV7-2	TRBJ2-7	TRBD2	TGTGCCAGCAGCACCGGAGGGCTAGCGGGAGGGCTGAGGTACGAGCAGTACTTC	CASSTGGLAGGLRYEQYF
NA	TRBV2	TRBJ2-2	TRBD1	TGTGCCAGCGCGCCGACAGGGACCGGGGAGCTGTTTTTT	CASAPTGTGELFF
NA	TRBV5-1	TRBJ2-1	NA	TGCGCCAGCAGCTTGGGGACGTTGAATGAGCAGTTCTTC	CASSLGTLNEQFF
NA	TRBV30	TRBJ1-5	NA	TGTGCCTGGAGTGTACAGGAGTATAGCAATCAGCCCCAGCATTTT	CAWSVQEYSNQPQHF
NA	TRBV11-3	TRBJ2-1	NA	TGTGCCAGCAGCTTAGTCGGGTCCTACAATGAGCAGTTCTTC	CASSLVGSYNEQFF
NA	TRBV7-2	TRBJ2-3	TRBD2	TGTGCCAGCAGCACCAGCGGGGGCACAGATACGCAGTATTTT	CASSTSGGTDTQYF
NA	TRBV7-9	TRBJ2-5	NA	TGTGCCAGCAGCTTAGCAGTAGGGTCCCAAGAGACCCAGTACTTC	CASSLAVGSQETQYF
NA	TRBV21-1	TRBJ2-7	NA	TGTGCCAGCAGCAAAAGGGCCAGGGACTTCTCCTACGAGCAGTACTTC	CASSKRARDFSYEQYF
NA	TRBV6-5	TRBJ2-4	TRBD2	TGTGCCAGCAGTTTAGACCGGACTAGTCTGGCCATTCAGTACTTC	CASSLDRTSLAIQYF
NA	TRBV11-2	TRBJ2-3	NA	TGTGCCAGCAGCTACGGGGGGCCGAGAGATACGCAGTATTTT	CASSYGGPRDTQYF
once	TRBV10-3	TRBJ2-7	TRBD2	TGTGCCATCAGTGGGGGGGGTAGCCACGAGCAGTACTTC	CAISGGGSHEQYF
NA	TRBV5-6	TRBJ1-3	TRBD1	TGTGCCAGCAGCTTAACAGGGGTCGGAAACACCATATATTTT	CASSLTGVGNTIYF
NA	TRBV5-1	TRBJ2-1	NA	TGCGCCAGCAGCTTGGGGCTTGCTGGCGCCAGCGAGCAGTTCTTC	CASSLGLAGASEQFF
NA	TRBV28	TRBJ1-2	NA	TGTGCCAGCAGTTTAGGGGACGGATACTATGGCTACACCTTC	CASSLGDGYYGYTF
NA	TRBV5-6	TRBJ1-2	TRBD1	TGTGCCAGCAGCTTGTGGGACAGGGGGCCGAGGTATGGCTACACCTTC	CASSLWDRGPRYGYTF
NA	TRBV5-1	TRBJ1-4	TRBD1	TGCGCCAGCAGCTCATGGACAGGGGGCCATGAAAAACTGTTTTTT	CASSSWTGGHEKLFF
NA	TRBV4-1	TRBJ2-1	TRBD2	TGCGCCAGCAGCCAGCCGGGACTAGCGTCCTACAATGAGCAGTTCTTC	CASSQPGLASYNEQFF
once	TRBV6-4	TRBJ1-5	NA	TGTGCCAGCAGTGATCCACGTTATAGCAATCAGCCCCAGCATTTT	CASSDPRYSNQPQHF
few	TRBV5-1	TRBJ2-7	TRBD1	TGCGCCAGCAGCCCGGGACAGGGGGCCTACGAGCAGTACTTC	CASSPGQGAYEQYF
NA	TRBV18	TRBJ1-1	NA	TGTGCCAGCTCCCCGGGCACATTGAACACTGAAGCTTTCTTT	CASSPGTLNTEAFF
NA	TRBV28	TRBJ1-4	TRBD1	TGTGCCAGCAGTACCGGACAGGGGGCTGAAAAACTGTTTTTT	CASSTGQGAEKLFF
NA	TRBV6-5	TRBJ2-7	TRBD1	TGTGCCAGCAGTCGGGACAGGATTCCCTACGAGCAGTACTTC	CASSRDRIPYEQYF
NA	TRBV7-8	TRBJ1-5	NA	TGTGCCAGCAGCTTAGAGGGGATTGGAGCCAATCAGCCCCAGCATTTT	CASSLEGIGANQPQHF
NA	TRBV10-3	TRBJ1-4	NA	TGTGCCATCAGGGACGAGGGCCCCAATGAAAAACTGTTTTTT	CAIRDEGPNEKLFF